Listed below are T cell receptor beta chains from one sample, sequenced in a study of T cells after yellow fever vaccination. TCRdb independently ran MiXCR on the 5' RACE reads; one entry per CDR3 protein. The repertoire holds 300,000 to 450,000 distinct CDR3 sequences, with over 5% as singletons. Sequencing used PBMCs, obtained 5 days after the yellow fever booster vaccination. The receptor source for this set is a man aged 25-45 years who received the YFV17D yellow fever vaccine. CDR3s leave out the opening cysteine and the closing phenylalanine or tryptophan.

CDR3 protein: ASSSLPSGTQETQY
V gene: TRBV19
J gene: TRBJ2-5

CDR3 protein: SARLPPGTENSPLH
V gene: TRBV20-1
J gene: TRBJ1-6

CDR3 protein: SAGGKASNTGELF
V gene: TRBV20-1
J gene: TRBJ2-2

CDR3 protein: SGAASGRWETQY
V gene: TRBV20-1
J gene: TRBJ2-5

CDR3 protein: ASSLGADDTQY
V gene: TRBV7-2
J gene: TRBJ2-3

CDR3 protein: ATSRASREETQY
V gene: TRBV15
J gene: TRBJ2-5

CDR3 protein: ASSPQAGQETQY
V gene: TRBV5-1
J gene: TRBJ2-5

CDR3 protein: ASSLRDSNTEAF
V gene: TRBV6-5
J gene: TRBJ1-1

CDR3 protein: ASSQGVSEGYT
V gene: TRBV4-3
J gene: TRBJ1-2

CDR3 protein: ASSENEEDTQY
V gene: TRBV2
J gene: TRBJ2-3

CDR3 protein: SARWTRFSETQY
V gene: TRBV20-1
J gene: TRBJ2-5

CDR3 protein: ASSVSFPGERQY
V gene: TRBV10-2
J gene: TRBJ2-7

CDR3 protein: ASTLRGGRPYEQY
V gene: TRBV5-1
J gene: TRBJ2-7

CDR3 protein: ASSSGTPTYEQY
V gene: TRBV6-1
J gene: TRBJ2-7

CDR3 protein: SAPGAGVTPF
V gene: TRBV20-1
J gene: TRBJ2-5

CDR3 protein: EKNPGTGERQF
V gene: TRBV5-1
J gene: TRBJ2-1

CDR3 protein: ASSSNGLAGGWGDEDNEQF
V gene: TRBV13
J gene: TRBJ2-1

CDR3 protein: ASSTGLPASETQY
V gene: TRBV7-9
J gene: TRBJ2-5

CDR3 protein: ASSLEVPGLADNEQF
V gene: TRBV5-1
J gene: TRBJ2-1

CDR3 protein: ASALAGSYNEQF
V gene: TRBV7-2
J gene: TRBJ2-1

CDR3 protein: ASIRQGWTEAF
V gene: TRBV6-2/TRBV6-3
J gene: TRBJ1-1

CDR3 protein: ASSLGPRDEQY
V gene: TRBV5-1
J gene: TRBJ2-7

CDR3 protein: ASSPTLAIGDTQY
V gene: TRBV7-2
J gene: TRBJ2-3

CDR3 protein: ASSLGQRGSGQF
V gene: TRBV5-4
J gene: TRBJ2-1

CDR3 protein: SARDQLARTYNEQF
V gene: TRBV20-1
J gene: TRBJ2-1

CDR3 protein: ASSSGQGRSEQY
V gene: TRBV5-1
J gene: TRBJ2-7

CDR3 protein: ASSEMGTRQETQY
V gene: TRBV6-1
J gene: TRBJ2-5

CDR3 protein: AWSVRPYNEQF
V gene: TRBV30
J gene: TRBJ2-1

CDR3 protein: SVEASGVNTGELF
V gene: TRBV29-1
J gene: TRBJ2-2

CDR3 protein: SARRGGSGSHNEQF
V gene: TRBV20-1
J gene: TRBJ2-1

CDR3 protein: ASSQTGGRQF
V gene: TRBV3-1
J gene: TRBJ2-1